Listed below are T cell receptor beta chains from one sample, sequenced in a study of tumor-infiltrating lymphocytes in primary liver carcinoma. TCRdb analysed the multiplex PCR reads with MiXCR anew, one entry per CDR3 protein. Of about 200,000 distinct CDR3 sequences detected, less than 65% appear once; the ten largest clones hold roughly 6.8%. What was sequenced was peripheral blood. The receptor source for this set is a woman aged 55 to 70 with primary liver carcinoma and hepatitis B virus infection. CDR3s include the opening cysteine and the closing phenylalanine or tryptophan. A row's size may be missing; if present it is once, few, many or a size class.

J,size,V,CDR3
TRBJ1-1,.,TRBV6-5,CASSYQENTEAFF
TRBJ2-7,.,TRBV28,CTSSFSGSGSYGQYF
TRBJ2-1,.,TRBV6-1,CASSVQQGVSEQFF
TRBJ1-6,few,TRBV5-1,CASSLGQHNSPLHF
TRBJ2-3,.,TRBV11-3,CTSSLSFRSLRTDTQYF
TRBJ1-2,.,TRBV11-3,CASSSSTDFVDGYTF
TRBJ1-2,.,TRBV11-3,CASSVTSGALEYGYTF
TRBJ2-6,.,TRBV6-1,CASSDSETSLPTF
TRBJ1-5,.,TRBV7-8,CASTSRTGGDQPQHF
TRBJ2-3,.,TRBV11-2,CASSSGLAGIDTQYF
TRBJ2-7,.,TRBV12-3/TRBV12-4,CASSRTTGGYEQYF